Presented here are 26 T cell receptor beta chains from one specimen sequenced in a study of PD-1 blockade in classical Hodgkin lymphoma. Time point: newly diagnosed, previously untreated cHL patient sample. From thawed PBMCs, CD8+ T cells were isolated by magnetic negative selection. Repertoires were generated with immunoSEQ multiplex PCR, while TCRdb's copy carries only in-frame clones and drops some. Of 4,000 to 4,500 clones listed, roughly 77% are singletons. The sequenced material came from CD8+ T cells from blood. The receptors come from a human donor with classical Hodgkin lymphoma.

This chain uses TRBV28 with TRBJ2-7; perhaps TRBD2 as D (6 bases). V dropped 9 bases and J dropped 5 bases, with 17 bases sitting between them. This CDR3 contains 13 residues. CDR1 MDHEN and CDR2 SYDVKM come from the germline V gene. For the CDR3, the DNA is TGTGCCAGTTCTCCCCTAGCGCCCCACGAGCAGTACTTC. It specifies CASSPLAPHEQYF.

The V call is TRBV11-2, the J call TRBJ2-7; TRBD1 is a possible D gene (5 bases). V dropped 3 bases and J dropped 0 bases, with 12 bases sitting between them. Per germline, CDR1 SGHAT and CDR2 FQNNGV. This CDR3 has 15 amino acids. The CDR3 coding sequence is TGTGCCAGCAGCTTCAGGGCGCTAAGCTCCTACGAGCAGTACTTC. Its translation: CASSFRALSSYEQYF.

The rearrangement links TRBV4-3 to TRBJ2-3; D not certain. V was cut by 2 bases and J by 4 bases, with 16 bases left in between. CDR1 is LGHNA and CDR2 is YSLEER in the germline V gene. This CDR3 region has 16 residues. This CDR3 is CASSQSPGPVADTQYF. As DNA, the CDR3 is TGCGCCAGCAGCCAAAGTCCCGGCCCCGTCGCAGATACGCAGTATTTT.

The chain is built from TRBV6-5 and TRBJ1-5; D remains unclear. Deletions cut 4 bases from V and 3 bases from J, with 13 bases between. The CDR3 totals 15 residues. CDR1 is MNHEY, CDR2 SVGAGI, per germline. CDR3 sequence: CASSLPGGYNQPQHF. The DNA of the CDR3 is TGTGCCAGCAGTTTGCCCGGTGGCTACAATCAGCCCCAGCATTTT.

This chain links TRBV6-5 with TRBJ1-5, with D possibly matching TRBD1 (6 bases). Germline CDR1 is MNHEY and CDR2 is SVGAGI. Trimming pared 4 bases from V and 3 bases from J, leaving 13 bases between. The CDR3 runs 15 residues. The CDR3 is CASSFTGSPNQPQHF. The CDR3 region has the DNA TGTGCCAGCAGTTTCACAGGGAGTCCCAATCAGCCCCAGCATTTT.

This clone is large. The chain joins TRBV4-3 to TRBJ2-7, with 7 bases fitting TRBD1. After removal of 0 bases from V and 3 bases from J, the junction contained 11 bases not matched to a gene. Germline CDR1 is LGHNA and CDR2 is YSLEER. This CDR3 has 17 amino acids. The chain's CDR3 is CASSQDGTGDRIYEQYF. The CDR3 DNA reads TGCGCCAGCAGCCAAGACGGTACCGGGGACAGAATCTACGAGCAGTACTTC.

The J gene is TRBJ2-3, the V gene TRBV7-8, with 10 bases lining up with TRBD2. The germline V gene encodes CDR1 SGHVS and CDR2 FQNEAQ. Trimming took 2 bases from V and 2 from J; bases not matched to a gene: 13. This CDR3 is built from 19 residues. The CDR3 sequence is CASSLPSGRPRSPTDTQYF. The CDR3, as DNA: TGTGCCAGCAGCTTACCTAGCGGGAGACCGAGGTCCCCCACAGATACGCAGTATTTT.

J is TRBJ2-7 and V is TRBV2; 8 nucleotides agree with TRBD2. The CDR3 is 14 amino acids. V was pared by 9 bases and J by 0 bases, with 7 bases of the junction left unmatched. From germline, CDR1 is SNHLY and CDR2 FYNNEI. CDR3: CASVSGIDSYEQYF. CDR3 nucleotide sequence: TGTGCCAGTGTTAGCGGGATTGACTCCTACGAGCAGTACTTC.

The rearrangement uses TRBV7-2 and TRBJ2-1, with D possibly TRBD1 on 6 matching bases. V lost 1 base, J lost 7 bases, and 14 bases lay in between. Germline lookup yields CDR1 SGHTA and CDR2 FQGNSA. The CDR3 has 15 residues. CDR3 DNA sequence: TGTGCCAGCAGCTTAGTTAGGGACAATCAGAATGAGCAGTTCTTC. Amino acids: CASSLVRDNQNEQFF.

This clone was counted once. V gene TRBV7-2 combines with J gene TRBJ2-2; 16 positions match TRBD2. The V gene's germline CDR1 is SGHTA and CDR2 FQGNSA. The trim removed 4 bases at V and 0 bases at J, leaving 5 bases unmatched. This CDR3 has 19 amino acids. This CDR3 is CASSYGTSGREPNTGELFF. The CDR3 DNA is TGTGCCAGCAGCTATGGGACTAGCGGGAGGGAGCCGAACACCGGGGAGCTGTTTTTT.

CDR3 sequence (DNA): TGTGCCAGCAGTAAACAGGCCGAGCAGTACTTC. It specifies CASSKQAEQYF. The rearrangement links TRBV7-9 to TRBJ2-7, with D tentatively TRBD1 (5 bases). This CDR3 comprises 11 residues. Trimming removed 6 bases at V and 6 bases at J, with 9 bases between. Germline V gives CDR1 SEHNR, CDR2 FQNEAQ (reference sequence).

By share, this clone counts as hyperexpanded. J is TRBJ1-2 and V is TRBV5-1; D uncertain. CDR1 is SGHRS, CDR2 YFSETQ, per germline. The CDR3 covers 14 residues. V dropped 5 bases and J dropped 4 bases, with 15 bases sitting between them. Here the CDR3 reads CASRATVVTYGYTF. The DNA of the CDR3 is TGCGCCAGCAGAGCAACAGTCGTCACCTATGGCTACACCTTC.

The chain uses TRBV4-3 and TRBJ2-2; 11 nucleotides match TRBD1. Per germline, CDR1 LGHNA and CDR2 YSLEER. Trimming at V came to 4 bases and at J to 5 bases, leaving 3 bases not matched to a gene. CDR3 length: 15 residues. Here the CDR3 reads CASSPDRGPTGELFF. The CDR3, as DNA: TGCGCCAGCAGCCCGGACAGGGGGCCTACCGGGGAGCTGTTTTTT.

The DNA for the CDR3 is TGTGCCAGCAGCCTGTTCGGGGTCTCTGGAAACACCATATATTTT. This gives the protein CASSLFGVSGNTIYF. The J gene is TRBJ1-3, the V gene TRBV5-5; no reliable D call. Germline values: CDR1 SGHKS, CDR2 YYEKEE (reference sequence). This CDR3 region has 15 residues. The ends were cut back, 4 bases at V and 0 bases at J, with 11 bases in the middle.

This clone has just a few counts. CDR3 sequence (DNA): TGTGCCAGCAGCGTAGCTACGGGGGGGCCCCAGCATTTT. This translates into CASSVATGGPQHF. The J gene is TRBJ1-5, the V gene TRBV9, with TRBD1 as a possible D gene (5 bases). Trimming removed 0 bases from V and 9 bases from J, with 10 bases in between. Germline CDR1 SGDLS, CDR2 YYNGEE. This CDR3 has 13 amino acids.

The chain has TRBV7-9 and TRBJ1-1, with D maybe TRBD1 (6 bases). The CDR3 spans 14 residues. The germline V gene encodes CDR1 SEHNR and CDR2 FQNEAQ (reference sequence). V gave up 3 bases and J gave up 1 base, with 9 bases separating them. CDR3 residues: CASSFRGPNTEAFF. CDR3 in DNA: TGTGCCAGCAGCTTCAGGGGCCCGAACACTGAAGCTTTCTTT.

This clone was picked up one time. V usage is TRBV6-5 and J usage is TRBJ2-3; 7 positions agree with TRBD1. V was pared by 6 bases and J by 2 bases, with 2 bases of the junction left unmatched. Germline CDR1 is MNHEY and CDR2 is SVGAGI. The CDR3 is 13 residues long. The CDR3 here is CASRTGYTDTQYF. DNA of the CDR3: TGTGCCAGCAGGACAGGGTACACAGATACGCAGTATTTT.

The genes are TRBV28 and TRBJ2-3, with 8 positions matching TRBD2. Germline V gene sequence: CDR1 MDHEN, CDR2 SYDVKM. This CDR3 has 18 residues. With 4 bases clipped from V and 4 bases from J, the junction kept 16 bases outside the gene matches. The CDR3 here is CASSSTGELAEPSDTQYF. The CDR3 coding sequence is TGTGCCAGCAGTTCCACAGGTGAACTAGCGGAGCCGTCAGATACGCAGTATTTT.

The chain combines TRBV11-2 with TRBJ2-4; D may be TRBD2 (6 bases). Germline CDR1 is SGHAT and CDR2 is FQNNGV. The CDR3 length is 16 residues. V lost 2 bases, J lost 0 bases, and 11 bases lay in between. CDR3 sequence reads: CASSLSWGLAKNIQYF. The DNA for the CDR3 is TGTGCCAGCAGCTTATCATGGGGACTAGCCAAAAACATTCAGTACTTC.

The rearrangement joins TRBV19 to TRBJ2-2; D unresolved. The CDR3 contains 14 residues. V lost 3 bases, J lost 4 bases, and 9 bases lay in between. CDR1 is LNHDA, CDR2 SQIVND, per germline (reference sequence). The CDR3 protein is CASSMGSVTGELFF. The CDR3, as DNA: TGTGCCAGTAGTATGGGCTCGGTCACCGGGGAGCTGTTTTTT.

The rearrangement links TRBV4-1 to TRBJ2-1, with 11 nucleotides matching TRBD2. Germline V CDR1 and CDR2: MGHRA, YSYEKL. V lost 1 base, J lost 5 bases, and 4 bases stayed unmatched. The CDR3 consists of 16 residues. DNA for the CDR3: TGCGCCAGCAGCCAAGTGGGACTAGCGGAAAACAATGAGCAGTTCTTC. It encodes CASSQVGLAENNEQFF.

The count of this clone is one. The V and J genes are TRBV28 and TRBJ2-3, with 7 bases aligning to TRBD1. Germline V lookup: CDR1 MDHEN, CDR2 SYDVKM. J gave up 2 bases and V 6 bases, and 8 bases lay outside the gene matches. The CDR3 length is 15 residues. The CDR3 DNA reads as TGTGCCAGCAGGCCAGGGGGACAACTCACAGATACGCAGTATTTT. Translated: CASRPGGQLTDTQYF.

Only a few counts were recorded for this clone. This rearrangement joins TRBV6-1 to TRBJ1-5, with TRBD1 matching 11 bases. Looked up from germline, CDR1 is MNHNS and CDR2 is SASEGT. Trimming removed 2 bases from V and 3 bases from J; junction bases left unmatched: 6. The CDR3 spans 17 residues. In nucleotides, the CDR3 is TGTGCCAGCAGTGAACGGAGGGACAGGGGGATCAATCAGCCCCAGCATTTT. Translation gives CASSERRDRGINQPQHF.

V is TRBV7-9 and J is TRBJ2-7; either TRBD1 or TRBD2 may fit D (6 bases each). The CDR3 extends over 14 amino acids. Looked up from germline, CDR1 is SEHNR and CDR2 is FQNEAQ (reference sequence). The V and J ends lost 5 bases and 2 bases respectively, with 13 bases between them. The CDR3 reads CASSRGTNPYEQYF. The CDR3 nucleotides read TGTGCCAGCAGCCGGGGGACAAACCCCTACGAGCAGTACTTC.

The chain employs TRBV4-1 and TRBJ2-1; 7 bases are shared with TRBD1. Germline V CDR1 and CDR2: MGHRA, YSYEKL. The CDR3 has 16 amino acids. J gave up 0 bases and V 3 bases, and 5 bases lay outside the gene matches. The CDR3 region has the DNA TGCGCCAGCAGCCATGGGACAGCAAGCTCCTACAATGAGCAGTTCTTC. This codes for CASSHGTASSYNEQFF.

CDR3 region: CAPKEPRHPYEQYF. The CDR3 DNA is TGTGCCCCCAAAGAGCCCCGGCATCCCTACGAGCAGTACTTC. This chain uses TRBV6-9 with TRBJ2-7; D is ambiguous. The germline V gene encodes CDR1 MNHGY and CDR2 SVAAGI. Trimming removed 11 bases from V and 2 bases from J, with 19 bases in between. The CDR3 consists of 14 residues.